The 4 T cell receptor beta chains given below trace back to one sample, sequenced in a study of shared clonotypes between healthy human individuals. Sequencing used immunoSEQ multiplex PCR; TCRdb keeps in-frame clones, though not all of them. The sample has about 2.1 million clones, just under 95% seen once. It was CD45RO-negative cells, positively selected for CCR7, that made up naive CD8 cells, with terminally differentiated effector memory CD45RA+ cells excluded. What was sequenced was naive CD8+ T cells from PBMCs. The receptors were gathered from a man younger than 35 in good health. Some clones in this sample may be carry-over from other donors' samples.

The CDR3 bases are TGTGCCAGCAGTTGGTCCGTCCTTGTGAGCTCCTACGAGCAGTACTTC. Its protein product is CASSWSVLVSSYEQYF. The gene calls are TRBV27 and TRBJ2-7, with D unclear. The germline V gene has CDR1 MNHEY and CDR2 SMNVEV (reference sequence). The CDR3 totals 16 residues. The V end was cut by 4 bases, the J end by 0 bases, with 16 bases between.

The chain uses TRBV6-1 and TRBJ2-3; D is unresolved. Deletions cut 4 bases from V and 0 bases from J, with 17 bases between. The CDR3 is 17 residues long. CDR1 MNHNS and CDR2 SASEGT come from the germline V gene. CDR3 sequence reads: CASSVMSSWASTDTQYF. The CDR3 nucleotides are TGTGCCAGCAGTGTGATGTCTAGTTGGGCTAGCACAGATACGCAGTATTTT.

The chain recombines TRBV7-9 with TRBJ1-2; D gene unclear. The CDR3 is 16 amino acids. Germline loops: CDR1 SEHNR, CDR2 FQNEAQ (reference sequence). V lost 2 bases and J 6 bases, leaving 19 bases between the germline ends. Here the CDR3 reads CASSLYIYRQEHGYTF. CDR3 bases: TGTGCCAGCAGCTTATACATTTATAGGCAGGAACATGGCTACACCTTC.

This chain links TRBV28 with TRBJ2-7; the match to TRBD1 covers 7 bases. The germline V gene encodes CDR1 MDHEN and CDR2 SYDVKM. With 4 bases clipped from V and 6 bases from J, the junction kept 12 bases outside the gene matches. This CDR3 is 15 amino acids long. CDR3 DNA: TGTGCCAGCAGTTGGTTCGTAGGGGCAGGGGGCGAGCAGTACTTC. As protein: CASSWFVGAGGEQYF.